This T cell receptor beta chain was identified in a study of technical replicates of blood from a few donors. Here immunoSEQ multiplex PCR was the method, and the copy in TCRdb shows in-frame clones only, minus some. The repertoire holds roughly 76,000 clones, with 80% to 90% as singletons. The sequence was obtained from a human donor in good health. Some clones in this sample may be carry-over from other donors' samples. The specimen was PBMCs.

The CDR3 region is CASSLRWGHGYEQYF. The CDR3 coding sequence is TGTGCCAGCAGCCTAAGATGGGGGCATGGGTACGAGCAGTACTTC. This sequence joins TRBV9 and TRBJ2-7; maybe TRBD1 (6 bases). Trimming removed 4 bases from V and 4 bases from J, with 18 bases in between. From germline, CDR1 is SGDLS and CDR2 YYNGEE. The CDR3 consists of 15 residues.